One and the same sample provided the 5 T cell receptor beta chains below, sequenced in a study of stem cell transplantation in POMP-related autoinflammatory disease. Whole-study findings and limits: PRAID patients trended toward lower TRB diversity and higher clonality in all analyzed T-cell subsets. In PRAID patients, the number of distinct TRB V-J gene pairings was restricted.

No antigen is known for these receptors. The table came from immunoSEQ multiplex PCR; TCRdb's copy has only in-frame clones and leaves some out. The table lists around 11,000 clones, about 87% of them singletons, with approximately 54% in the top ten. Sequenced material: CD8+ T cells from PBMCs, taken before stem cell transplantation. The receptor source for this set is a human donor with POMP-related autoinflammation and immune dysregulation (PRAID).

The CDR3 DNA follows: TGTGCCAGTAGAGGCAGAGGCGGCACTGAAGCTTTCTTT. Residues: CASRGRGGTEAFF. V gene TRBV19 combines with J gene TRBJ1-1; D unclear. V was pared by 6 bases and J by 4 bases, with 12 bases between. CDR1 and CDR2 from the germline V gene are LNHDA and SQIVND (reference sequence). The length of the CDR3 is 13 residues.

This clone showed up just a few times. The chain has TRBV19 and TRBJ1-2, with 7 nucleotides matching TRBD1. After removal of 5 bases from V and 5 bases from J, the junction contained 8 bases not matched to a gene. The CDR3 sequence is 14 residues long. Germline lookup yields CDR1 LNHDA and CDR2 SQIVND (reference sequence). CDR3 sequence: CASSGRGRGYGYTF. The CDR3 bases are TGTGCCAGTAGTGGAAGGGGGCGGGGGTATGGCTACACCTTC.

V and J are TRBV28 and TRBJ2-7, with TRBD2 as a possible D gene (5 bases). CDR1 is MDHEN and CDR2 is SYDVKM in the germline V gene. Trimming removed 3 bases at V and 4 bases at J, with 7 bases between. The CDR3 covers 12 residues. This chain's CDR3 is CASSFPGYEQYF. CDR3 nucleotides: TGTGCCAGCAGTTTCCCGGGGTACGAGCAGTACTTC. Full variable domain (remainder filled in from reference TRBV28 and TRBJ2-7): DVKVTQSSRYLVKRTGEKVFLECVQDMDHENMFWYRQDPGLGLRLIYFSYDVKMKEKGDIPEGYSVSREKKERFSLILESASTNQTSMYLCASSFPGYEQYFGPGTRLTVT.

The count of this clone is one. The chain has TRBV11-2 and TRBJ1-3; the D is unclear. This CDR3 is built from 14 residues. Germline CDR1 is SGHAT and CDR2 is FQNNGV. Trimming took 1 base from V and 4 from J, leaving 8 bases between them. CDR3: CASSLGLGGNTIYF. For the CDR3, the DNA is TGTGCCAGCAGCTTAGGACTGGGAGGAAACACCATATATTTT.

The chain uses TRBV7-6 and TRBJ2-5, with 12 bases aligning to TRBD2. The CDR3 runs to 18 residues. V was clipped by 5 bases and J by 3 bases; unmatched bases: 13. The germline V gene has CDR1 SGHVS and CDR2 FNYEAQ. The CDR3 DNA sequence: TGTGCCAGCAGCCTCAGATCTAGCGGGAGGGACATAAAAGAGACCCAGTACTTC. Translating gives CASSLRSSGRDIKETQYF.